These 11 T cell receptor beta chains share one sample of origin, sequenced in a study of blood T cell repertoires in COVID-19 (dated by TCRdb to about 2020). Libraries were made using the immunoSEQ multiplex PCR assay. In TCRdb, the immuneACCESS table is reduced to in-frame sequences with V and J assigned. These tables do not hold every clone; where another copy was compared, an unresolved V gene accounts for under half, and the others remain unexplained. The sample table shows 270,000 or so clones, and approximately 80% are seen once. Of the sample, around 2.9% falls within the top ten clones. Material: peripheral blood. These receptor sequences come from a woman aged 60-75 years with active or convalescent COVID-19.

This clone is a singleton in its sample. CDR3 sequence: CASSPAGRPLEEQYF. CDR3 in DNA: TGTGCCAGCAGCCCGGCGGGCAGGCCATTGGAGGAGCAGTACTTC. This sequence joins TRBV5-6 and TRBJ2-7, with D perhaps matching TRBD2 (5 bases). The germline gives CDR1 SGHDT, CDR2 YYEEEE. The CDR3 runs 15 residues. V was clipped by 4 bases and J by 7 bases, with 21 bases between them. Full variable domain (remainder filled in from reference TRBV5-6 and TRBJ2-7): DAGVTQSPTHLIKTRGQQVTLRCSPKSGHDTVSWYQQALGQGPQFIFQYYEEEERQRGNFPDRFSGHQFPNYSSELNVNALLLGDSALYLCASSPAGRPLEEQYFGPGTRLTVT.

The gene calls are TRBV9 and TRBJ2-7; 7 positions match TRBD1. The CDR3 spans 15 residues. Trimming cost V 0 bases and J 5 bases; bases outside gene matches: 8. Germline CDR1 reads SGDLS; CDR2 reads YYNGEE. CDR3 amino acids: CASSVAGRGIDEQYF. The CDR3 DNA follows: TGTGCCAGCAGCGTAGCAGGCAGGGGGATTGACGAGCAGTACTTC.

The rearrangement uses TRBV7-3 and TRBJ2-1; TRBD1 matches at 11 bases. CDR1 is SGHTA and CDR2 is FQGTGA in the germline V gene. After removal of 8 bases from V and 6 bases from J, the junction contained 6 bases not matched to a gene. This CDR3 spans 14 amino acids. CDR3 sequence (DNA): TGTGCCAGCCGAGGACAGGGGGCGCGCAATGAGCAGTTCTTC. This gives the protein CASRGQGARNEQFF.

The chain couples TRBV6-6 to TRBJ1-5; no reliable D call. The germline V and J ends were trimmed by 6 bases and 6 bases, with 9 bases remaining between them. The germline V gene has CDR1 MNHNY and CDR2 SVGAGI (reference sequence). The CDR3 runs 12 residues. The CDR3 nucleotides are TGTGCCAGCAGCCCCGAGGGTCAGCCCCAGCATTTT. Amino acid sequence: CASSPEGQPQHF.

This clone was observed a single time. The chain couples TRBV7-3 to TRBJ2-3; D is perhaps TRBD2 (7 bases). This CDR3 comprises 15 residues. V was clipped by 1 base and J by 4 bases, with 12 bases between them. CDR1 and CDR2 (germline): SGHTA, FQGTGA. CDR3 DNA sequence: TGTGCCAGCAGCTTAAACGAGGGGGGGCCAGATACGCAGTATTTT. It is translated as CASSLNEGGPDTQYF.

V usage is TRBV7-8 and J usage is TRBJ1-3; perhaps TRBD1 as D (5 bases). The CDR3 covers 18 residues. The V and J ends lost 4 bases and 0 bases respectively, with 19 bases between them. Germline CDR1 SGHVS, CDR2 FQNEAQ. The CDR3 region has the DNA TGTGCCAGCAGCTCTAGCGGGGCAAGGGGAGGCTCTGGAAACACCATATATTTT. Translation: CASSSSGARGGSGNTIYF. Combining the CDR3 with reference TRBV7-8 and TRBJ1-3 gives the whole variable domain GAGVSQSPRYKVAKRGQDVALRCDPISGHVSLFWYQQALGQGPEFLTYFQNEAQLDKSGLPSDRFFAERPEGSVSTLKIQRTQQEDSAVYLCASSSSGARGGSGNTIYFGEGSWLTVV.

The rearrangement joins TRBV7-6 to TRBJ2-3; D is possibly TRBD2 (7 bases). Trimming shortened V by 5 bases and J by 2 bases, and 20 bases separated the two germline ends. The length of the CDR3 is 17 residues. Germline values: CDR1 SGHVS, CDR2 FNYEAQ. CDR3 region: CASSPKIAGAHTDTQYF. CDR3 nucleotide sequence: TGTGCCAGCAGCCCAAAGATTGCGGGGGCGCACACAGATACGCAGTATTTT.

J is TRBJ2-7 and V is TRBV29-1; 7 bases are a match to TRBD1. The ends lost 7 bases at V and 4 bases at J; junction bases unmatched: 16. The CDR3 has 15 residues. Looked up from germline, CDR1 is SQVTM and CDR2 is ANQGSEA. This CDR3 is CSASIPTGPRYEQYF. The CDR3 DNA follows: TGCAGCGCCTCAATTCCGACAGGGCCTAGGTACGAGCAGTACTTC.

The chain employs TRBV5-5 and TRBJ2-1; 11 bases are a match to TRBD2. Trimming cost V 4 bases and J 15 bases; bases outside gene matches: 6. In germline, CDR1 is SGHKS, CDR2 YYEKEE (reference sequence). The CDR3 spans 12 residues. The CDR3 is CASSGGLADLFF. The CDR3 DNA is TGTGCCAGCAGCGGGGGACTAGCGGACCTGTTCTTC.

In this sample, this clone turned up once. In nucleotides, the CDR3 is TGTGCCAGCAGCTTTTCCAGCGGGGGGCTTAATGAGCAGTTCTTC. Amino acids: CASSFSSGGLNEQFF. The J gene is TRBJ2-1, the V gene TRBV7-2; TRBD2 matches 9 bases. Losses at the gene ends were 3 bases for V and 7 bases for J; bases not matched to a gene: 7. The CDR3 is 15 residues long. Looked up from germline, CDR1 is SGHTA and CDR2 is FQGNSA. The full variable domain, in which reference TRBV7-2 and TRBJ2-1 provide the parts outside the CDR3, is GAGVSQSPSNKVTEKGKDVELRCDPISGHTALYWYRQSLGQGLEFLIYFQGNSAPDKSGLPSDRFSAERTGGSVSTLTIQRTQQEDSAVYLCASSFSSGGLNEQFFGPGTRLTVL.

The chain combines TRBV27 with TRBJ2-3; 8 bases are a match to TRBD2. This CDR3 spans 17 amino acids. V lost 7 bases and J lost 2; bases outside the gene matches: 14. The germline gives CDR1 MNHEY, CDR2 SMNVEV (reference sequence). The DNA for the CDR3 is TGTGCCAGCACCCCCCTCGGACTAGCAGGGTTCACAGATACGCAGTATTTT. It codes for CASTPLGLAGFTDTQYF.